A single sample gave rise to the 9 T cell receptor beta chains below, sequenced in a study of spatial heterogeneity in lung cancer. Time point here: sample taken at primary tumor resection. Whole RNA obtained from tumor, nontumor lung or frozen PBMC underwent sequencing without sorting. TCRdb recomputed calls from the 5' RACE reads with MiXCR, one row per CDR3 protein. The sample lists 40,000 to 45,000 distinct CDR3 sequences, approximately 13% occurring once. The material sequenced was PBMCs, taken at surgery. The receptors were sampled from a male donor with early-stage non-small cell lung cancer.

This clonotype was recorded many times. The rearrangement uses TRBV19 and TRBJ1-5, with 10 bases matching TRBD1. V was pared by 5 bases and J by 5 bases, with 6 bases of the junction left unmatched. The V gene's germline CDR1 is LNHDA and CDR2 SQIVND (reference sequence). The CDR3 totals 15 residues. The CDR3 sequence is CASSSWDRGDQPQHF. The CDR3 coding sequence is TGTGCCAGTAGTTCTTGGGACAGGGGAGATCAGCCCCAGCATTTT.

The rearrangement joins TRBV7-2 to TRBJ2-7; possibly TRBD1 or TRBD2 for D (5 bases each). CDR1 is SGHTA, CDR2 FQGNSA, per germline. CDR3 length: 14 residues. Trimming stripped 3 bases from V and 0 bases from J, with 9 bases between. DNA for the CDR3: TGTGCCAGCAGCTTGGGACGGAGCTCCTACGAGCAGTACTTC. It translates to CASSLGRSSYEQYF.

This clonotype was counted between two and nine times. This CDR3 reads CARTGGNQPQHF. Written as DNA, the CDR3 is TGTGCCAGAACAGGTGGCAATCAGCCCCAGCATTTT. This chain links TRBV11-3 with TRBJ1-5; possibly TRBD1 for D (5 bases). V lost 9 bases and J lost 2, with 8 bases in between. The germline V gene has CDR1 SGHNT and CDR2 YENEEA. The CDR3 consists of 12 residues.

This clonotype was seen repeatedly, ten times or more. The chain combines TRBV4-1 with TRBJ2-1; D is perhaps TRBD1 or TRBD2 (5 bases each). Germline CDR1 and CDR2: MGHRA and YSYEKL. V lost 0 bases, J lost 9 bases, and 15 bases lay in between. The CDR3 is made up of 15 amino acids. CDR3 in amino acids: CASSQDPQSGSEQFF. In DNA, the CDR3 is TGCGCCAGCAGCCAAGATCCCCAGTCAGGGAGTGAGCAGTTCTTC.

The chain joins TRBV29-1 to TRBJ2-3; no reliable D call. V lost 0 bases, J lost 5 bases, and 6 bases lay in between. CDR1 and CDR2 (germline): SQVTM, ANQGSEA. This CDR3 region has 12 residues. CDR3 residues: CSVEDERDTQYF. The CDR3 region has the DNA TGCAGCGTTGAAGATGAAAGAGATACGCAGTATTTT.

This clonotype was counted at least ten times. As DNA, the CDR3 is TGTGCCAGTAGGCAGGGCCTGAATCAGCCCCAGCATTTT. Residues: CASRQGLNQPQHF. V is TRBV19 and J is TRBJ1-5, with a tentative D call TRBD1 (5 bases). V lost 6 bases and J lost 4, with 10 bases in between. This CDR3 contains 13 residues. From germline, CDR1 is LNHDA and CDR2 SQIVND (reference sequence).

This clonotype occurred many times. This sequence joins TRBV5-1 and TRBJ2-5; D uncertain. V lost 0 bases to trimming and J lost 4 bases, with 4 bases between them. The CDR3 has 12 residues. The germline gives CDR1 SGHRS, CDR2 YFSETQ. CDR3 sequence reads: CASSLGSETQYF. In nucleotides, the CDR3 is TGCGCCAGCAGCTTGGGATCAGAGACCCAGTACTTC.

The chain uses TRBV20-1 and TRBJ2-7; TRBD1 is a possible D gene (6 bases). The CDR3 has 16 amino acids. The germline V gene has CDR1 DFQATT and CDR2 SNEGSKA (reference sequence). V was clipped by 4 bases and J by 5 bases, with 24 bases between them. The CDR3 nucleotides read TGCAGTGCTACAACTATTCAGGGGATGGAAAAAAACGAGCAGTACTTC. It specifies CSATTIQGMEKNEQYF.

This clonotype was recorded only once. With a much larger clone just one base away, this may be a read error. The chain combines TRBV10-3 with TRBJ1-1; tentatively, D is TRBD1 (5 bases). Germline lookup yields CDR1 ENHRY and CDR2 SYGVKD. Trimming stripped 11 bases from V and 5 bases from J, with 12 bases between. This CDR3 contains 11 residues. In DNA form, the CDR3 reads TGTGCCGTCGGCAGGGAAACTGAAGCTTTCTTT. It codes for CAVGRETEAFF.